Following are 14 T cell receptor beta chains from one sample sequenced in a study of cytomegalovirus exposure and HLA in healthy donors. Primers: 60 Vbeta forward and 13 Jbeta reverse. Some clones are missing from TCRdb's copy, which holds only in-frame ones; the method was immunoSEQ multiplex PCR. This table has 160,000 or so clones, about 72% appearing once. Sequencing was done on a sample of PBMCs. These receptors all come from a male donor in good health and CMV-seronegative.

The chain couples TRBV27 to TRBJ2-1, with 7 nucleotides matching TRBD2. The trim removed 2 bases at V and 4 bases at J, leaving 20 bases unmatched. The CDR3 has 20 residues. Germline V gives CDR1 MNHEY, CDR2 SMNVEV (reference sequence). CDR3 nucleotides: TGTGCCAGCAGTTTACTCCCTCCTACTAGCGTCACTTCCAATTACAATGAGCAGTTCTTC. Protein: CASSLLPPTSVTSNYNEQFF.

The CDR3 region is CASSPQGMAGELFF. For the CDR3, the DNA is TGTGCCAGCAGCCCGCAGGGGATGGCCGGGGAGCTGTTTTTT. The chain joins TRBV5-4 to TRBJ2-2; D is possibly TRBD1 (6 bases). CDR3 length equals 14 residues. V dropped 4 bases and J dropped 6 bases, with 13 bases sitting between them. Germline V gene sequence: CDR1 SGHNT, CDR2 YYREEE (reference sequence).

This clone was recorded only once. The rearrangement links TRBV6-5 to TRBJ1-1, with 8 bases identical to TRBD1. CDR1 and CDR2 (germline): MNHEY, SVGAGI. This CDR3 spans 14 amino acids. V was clipped by 4 bases and J by 4 bases; unmatched bases: 5. DNA for the CDR3: TGTGCCAGCAGTTTAGGAACAGGGGGCACTGAAGCTTTCTTT. Its protein product is CASSLGTGGTEAFF.

The CDR3 DNA reads TGCAGCGTTGGTGGGGAGGGCAATCAGCCCCAGCATTTT. It translates to CSVGGEGNQPQHF. J is TRBJ1-5 and V is TRBV29-1; the D is unclear. Germline V gene sequence: CDR1 SQVTM, CDR2 ANQGSEA. CDR3 length equals 13 residues. The V and J ends lost 4 bases and 2 bases respectively, with 9 bases between them. Complete variable domain (other parts from reference TRBV29-1 and TRBJ1-5): SAVISQKPSRDICQRGTSLTIQCQVDSQVTMMFWYRQQPGQSLTLIATANQGSEATYESGFVIDKFPISRPNLTFSTLTVSNMSPEDSSIYLCSVGGEGNQPQHFGDGTRLSIL.

The chain carries TRBV10-3 and TRBJ2-7; 11 nucleotides line up with TRBD2. V lost 5 bases and J lost 7; bases outside the gene matches: 25. The CDR3 loop spans 20 amino acids. The V gene's germline CDR1 is ENHRY and CDR2 SYGVKD. CDR3 region: CAISSRRQALAGGPGLEQYF. The DNA of the CDR3 is TGTGCCATCAGTTCCCGTCGACAGGCCCTAGCGGGAGGACCCGGTCTGGAGCAGTACTTC.

The table lists this clone with a few counts. The chain uses TRBV4-2 and TRBJ1-3; no definite D call. The V gene lost 1 base and the J gene lost 0 bases, with 7 bases spanning the gap. Germline CDR1 is LGHNA and CDR2 is YNFKEQ. This CDR3 region has 15 residues. The DNA of the CDR3 is TGTGCCAGCAGCCAAGCCGGCGGCTCTGGAAACACCATATATTTT. Amino acid sequence: CASSQAGGSGNTIYF.

The chain is built from TRBV11-2 and TRBJ2-5; 7 nucleotides align to TRBD2. J gave up 3 bases and V 0 bases, and 7 bases lay outside the gene matches. CDR3 length: 16 residues. The V gene's germline CDR1 is SGHAT and CDR2 FQNNGV. CDR3 sequence reads: CASSLEASGPKETQYF. In nucleotides, the CDR3 is TGTGCCAGCAGCTTAGAAGCTAGCGGACCGAAAGAGACCCAGTACTTC.

The chain employs TRBV6-4 and TRBJ1-1, with a weak D call TRBD1 (6 bases). V was cut by 6 bases and J by 2 bases, with 13 bases left in between. The CDR3 sequence is 14 residues long. Germline V gene sequence: CDR1 MRHNA, CDR2 SNTAGT. This chain's CDR3 is CASSEDRQNTEAFF. For the CDR3, the DNA is TGTGCCAGCAGCGAGGACAGACAAAACACTGAAGCTTTCTTT.

V usage is TRBV7-9 and J usage is TRBJ1-4, with 9 bases that match TRBD1. J was trimmed by 7 bases and V by 7 bases; bases with no gene match: 1. This CDR3 is built from 12 residues. Germline V gene data show CDR1 as SEHNR and CDR2 as FQNEAQ (reference sequence). CDR3 DNA sequence: TGTGCCAGCACGGACAGGGGTGAAAAACTGTTTTTT. Its protein is CASTDRGEKLFF.

The V call is TRBV6-5, the J call TRBJ1-6, with 8 positions matching TRBD1. This CDR3 comprises 14 residues. Germline trimming cut 5 bases from V and 10 bases from J; bases unmatched to any gene: 7. Per the germline V gene, CDR1 is MNHEY and CDR2 is SVGAGI. The CDR3 sequence: CASSKDRAQSPLHF. The CDR3 DNA reads as TGTGCCAGCAGTAAGGACAGGGCCCAATCACCCCTCCACTTT.

The chain uses TRBV7-9 and TRBJ2-7, with 10 bases fitting TRBD2. After removal of 1 base from V and 4 bases from J, the junction contained 7 bases not matched to a gene. The CDR3 is 16 residues long. Germline V gene lookup returns CDR1 SEHNR and CDR2 FQNEAQ (reference sequence). In DNA, the CDR3 is TGTGCCAGCAGCTTAGATACTAGCGGGGTTTCGTACGAGCAGTACTTC. As protein: CASSLDTSGVSYEQYF.

The chain is built from TRBV5-1 and TRBJ1-1; D gene unclear. Germline CDR1 and CDR2: SGHRS and YFSETQ. The CDR3 runs to 15 residues. The V end was cut by 1 base, the J end by 1 base, with 11 bases between. CDR3 sequence reads: CASSLTQIPNTEAFF. The CDR3 nucleotides read TGCGCCAGCAGCTTGACGCAGATCCCGAACACTGAAGCTTTCTTT.

This sequence joins TRBV9 and TRBJ1-1; tentatively, D is TRBD1 (6 bases). V lost 4 bases and J 1 base, leaving 17 bases between the germline ends. In germline, CDR1 is SGDLS, CDR2 YYNGEE. This CDR3 contains 16 residues. For the CDR3, the DNA is TGTGCCAGCAGCAATCACAGGGAGTCGGGGAACACTGAAGCTTTCTTT. It encodes CASSNHRESGNTEAFF. The full variable domain, rest sourced from reference TRBV9 and TRBJ1-1, is DSGVTQTPKHLITATGQRVTLRCSPRSGDLSVYWYQQSLDQGLQFLIQYYNGEERAKGNILERFSAQQFPDLHSELNLSSLELGDSALYFCASSNHRESGNTEAFFGQGTRLTVV.

The chain joins TRBV2 to TRBJ2-7; 8 bases line up with TRBD1. Germline CDR1 is SNHLY and CDR2 is FYNNEI. V shed 8 bases and J 7 bases; nucleotides not matched to a gene: 10. This CDR3 contains 13 residues. Written as DNA, the CDR3 is TGTGCCAGCCCTGCGACAGGGGACGGGGAGCAGTACTTC. Residues: CASPATGDGEQYF. Complete variable domain (other parts from reference TRBV2 and TRBJ2-7): EPEVTQTPSHQVTQMGQEVILRCVPISNHLYFYWYRQILGQKVEFLVSFYNNEISEKSEIFDDQFSVERPDGSNFTLKIRSTKLEDSAMYFCASPATGDGEQYFGPGTRLTVT.